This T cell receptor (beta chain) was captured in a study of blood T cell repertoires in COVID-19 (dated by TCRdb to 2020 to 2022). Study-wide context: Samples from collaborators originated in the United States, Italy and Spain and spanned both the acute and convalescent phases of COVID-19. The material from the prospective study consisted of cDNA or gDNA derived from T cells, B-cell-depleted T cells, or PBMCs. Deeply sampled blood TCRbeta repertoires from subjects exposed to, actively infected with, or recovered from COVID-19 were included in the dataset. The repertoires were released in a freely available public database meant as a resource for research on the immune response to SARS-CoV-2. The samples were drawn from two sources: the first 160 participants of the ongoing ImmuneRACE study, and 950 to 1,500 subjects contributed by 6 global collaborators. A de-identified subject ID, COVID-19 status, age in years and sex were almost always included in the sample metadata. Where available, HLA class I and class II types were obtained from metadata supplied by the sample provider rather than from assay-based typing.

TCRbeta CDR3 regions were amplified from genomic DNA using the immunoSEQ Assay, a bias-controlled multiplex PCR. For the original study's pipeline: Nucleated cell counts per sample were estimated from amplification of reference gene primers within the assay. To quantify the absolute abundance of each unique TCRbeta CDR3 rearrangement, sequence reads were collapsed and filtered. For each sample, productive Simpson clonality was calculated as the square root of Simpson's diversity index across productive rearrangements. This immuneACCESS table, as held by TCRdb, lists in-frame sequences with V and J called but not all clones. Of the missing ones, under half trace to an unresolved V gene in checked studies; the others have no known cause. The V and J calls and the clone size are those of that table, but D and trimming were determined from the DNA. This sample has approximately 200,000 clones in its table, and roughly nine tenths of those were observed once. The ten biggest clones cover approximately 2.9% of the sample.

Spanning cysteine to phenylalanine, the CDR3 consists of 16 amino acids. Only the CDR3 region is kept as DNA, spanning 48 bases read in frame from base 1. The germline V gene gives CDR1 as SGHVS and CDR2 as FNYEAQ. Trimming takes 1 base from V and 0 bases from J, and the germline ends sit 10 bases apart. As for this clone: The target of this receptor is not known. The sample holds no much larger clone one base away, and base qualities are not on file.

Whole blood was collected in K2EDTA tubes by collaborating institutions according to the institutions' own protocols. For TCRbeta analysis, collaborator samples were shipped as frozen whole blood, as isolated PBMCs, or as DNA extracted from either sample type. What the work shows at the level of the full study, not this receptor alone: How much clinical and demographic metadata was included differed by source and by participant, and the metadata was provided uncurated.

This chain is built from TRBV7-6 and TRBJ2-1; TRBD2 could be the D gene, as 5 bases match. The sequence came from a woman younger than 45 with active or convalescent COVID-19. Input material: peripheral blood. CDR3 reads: CASSLGRASSYNEQFF. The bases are TGTGCCAGCAGCTTAGGGCGGGCAAGCTCCTACAATGAGCAGTTCTTC.